This T cell receptor beta chain emerged from a study of T-cell reconstitution after alpha-beta-depleted transplantation in children. TCRbeta library construction was performed incorporating unique molecular identifiers. Via MiXCR, TCRdb re-called the PCR reads, giving one row per CDR3 protein. The data show 100,000 to 120,000 distinct CDR3 sequences, about a tenth seen once. V shed 4 bases and J 5 bases; nucleotides not matched to a gene: 11. The CDR3 extends over 16 amino acids. Looked up from germline, CDR1 is MNHNS and CDR2 is SASEGT. This clonotype occurred many times. The J gene is TRBJ1-2, the V gene TRBV6-1; the match to TRBD1 covers 9 bases. This sequence was found in a human donor who donated a stem cell graft to a child with acute lymphoblastic leukemia. Sequences were derived from PBMCs from the stem cell graft donor, sampled from the stem cell graft. DNA of the CDR3: TGTGCCAGCAGTGCGACTACCGGGACAGGGTGGTATGGCTACACCTTC. It translates to CASSATTGTGWYGYTF.